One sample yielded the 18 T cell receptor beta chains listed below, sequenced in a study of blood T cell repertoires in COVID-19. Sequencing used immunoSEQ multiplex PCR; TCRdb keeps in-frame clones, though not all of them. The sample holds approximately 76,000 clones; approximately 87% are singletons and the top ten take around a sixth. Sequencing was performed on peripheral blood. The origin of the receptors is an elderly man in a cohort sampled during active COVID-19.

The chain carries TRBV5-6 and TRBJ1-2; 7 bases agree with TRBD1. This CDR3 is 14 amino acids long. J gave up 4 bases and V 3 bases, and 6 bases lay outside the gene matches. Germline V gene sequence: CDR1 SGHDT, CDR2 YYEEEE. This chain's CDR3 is CASSWLTGSYGYTF. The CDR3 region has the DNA TGTGCCAGCAGCTGGCTGACAGGGAGCTATGGCTACACCTTC. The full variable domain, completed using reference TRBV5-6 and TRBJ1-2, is DAGVTQSPTHLIKTRGQQVTLRCSPKSGHDTVSWYQQALGQGPQFIFQYYEEEERQRGNFPDRFSGHQFPNYSSELNVNALLLGDSALYLCASSWLTGSYGYTFGSGTRLTVV.

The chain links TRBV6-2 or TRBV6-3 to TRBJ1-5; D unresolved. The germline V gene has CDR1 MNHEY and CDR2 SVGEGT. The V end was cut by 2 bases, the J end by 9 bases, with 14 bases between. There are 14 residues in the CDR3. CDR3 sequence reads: CASSYLLATGPQHF. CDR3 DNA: TGTGCCAGCAGTTACCTCCTTGCGACGGGGCCCCAGCATTTT.

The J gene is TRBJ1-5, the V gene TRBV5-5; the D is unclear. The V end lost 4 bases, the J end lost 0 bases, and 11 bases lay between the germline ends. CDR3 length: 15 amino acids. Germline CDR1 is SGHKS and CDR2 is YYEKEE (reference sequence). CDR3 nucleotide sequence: TGTGCCAGCAGCCCGTGGGGAGATAGCAATCAGCCCCAGCATTTT. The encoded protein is CASSPWGDSNQPQHF.

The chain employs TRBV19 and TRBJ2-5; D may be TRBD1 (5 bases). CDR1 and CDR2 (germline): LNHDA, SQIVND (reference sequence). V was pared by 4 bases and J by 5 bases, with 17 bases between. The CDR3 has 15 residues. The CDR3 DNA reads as TGTGCCAGTAGTACGATCCAGTCAGGGAAGGAGACCCAGTACTTC. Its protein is CASSTIQSGKETQYF.

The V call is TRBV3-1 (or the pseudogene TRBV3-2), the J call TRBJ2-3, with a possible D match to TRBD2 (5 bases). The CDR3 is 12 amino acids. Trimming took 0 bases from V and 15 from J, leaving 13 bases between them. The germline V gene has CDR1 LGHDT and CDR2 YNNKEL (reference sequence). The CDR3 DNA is TGTGCCAGCAGCCAAGAGGAGGTCCACCACTATTTT. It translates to CASSQEEVHHYF.

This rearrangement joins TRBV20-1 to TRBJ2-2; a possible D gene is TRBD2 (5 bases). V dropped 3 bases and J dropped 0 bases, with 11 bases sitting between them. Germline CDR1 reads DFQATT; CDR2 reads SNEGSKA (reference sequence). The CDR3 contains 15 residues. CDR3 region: CSASADSTNTGELFF. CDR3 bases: TGCAGTGCTAGTGCGGACTCAACGAACACCGGGGAGCTGTTTTTT.

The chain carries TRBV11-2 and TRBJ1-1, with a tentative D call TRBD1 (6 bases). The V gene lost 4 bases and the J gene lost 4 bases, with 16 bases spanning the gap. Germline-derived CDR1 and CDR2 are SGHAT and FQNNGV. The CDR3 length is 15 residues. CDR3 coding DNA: TGTGCCAGCAGCTCCGAGGGGGTGTTCGGCACTGAAGCTTTCTTT. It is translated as CASSSEGVFGTEAFF.

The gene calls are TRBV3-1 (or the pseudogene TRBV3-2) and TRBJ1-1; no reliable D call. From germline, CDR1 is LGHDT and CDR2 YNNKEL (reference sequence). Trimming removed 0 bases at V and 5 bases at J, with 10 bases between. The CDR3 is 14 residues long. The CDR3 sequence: CASSQDIAGTEAFF. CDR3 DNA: TGTGCCAGCAGCCAAGACATAGCGGGAACTGAAGCTTTCTTT.

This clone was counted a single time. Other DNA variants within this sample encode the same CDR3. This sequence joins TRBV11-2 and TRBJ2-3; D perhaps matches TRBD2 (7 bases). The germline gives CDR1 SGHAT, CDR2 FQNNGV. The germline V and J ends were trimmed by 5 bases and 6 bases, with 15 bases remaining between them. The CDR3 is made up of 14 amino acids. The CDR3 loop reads CASSPGGAGDTQYF. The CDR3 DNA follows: TGTGCCAGCAGCCCTGGGGGGGCTGGGGATACGCAGTATTTT.

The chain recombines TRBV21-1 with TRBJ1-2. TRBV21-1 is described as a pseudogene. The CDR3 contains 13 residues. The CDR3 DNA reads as TGTGCCAGCCCCCTCGGAGGGATGGGTGGCTACACCTTC. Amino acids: CASPLGGMGGYTF.

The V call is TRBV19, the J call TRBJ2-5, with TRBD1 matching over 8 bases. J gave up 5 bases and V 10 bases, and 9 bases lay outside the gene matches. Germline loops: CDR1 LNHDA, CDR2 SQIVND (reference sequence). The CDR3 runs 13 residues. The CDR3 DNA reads TGTGCCACCGGGACAGGAGGAGGGGAGACCCAGTACTTC. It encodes CATGTGGGETQYF.

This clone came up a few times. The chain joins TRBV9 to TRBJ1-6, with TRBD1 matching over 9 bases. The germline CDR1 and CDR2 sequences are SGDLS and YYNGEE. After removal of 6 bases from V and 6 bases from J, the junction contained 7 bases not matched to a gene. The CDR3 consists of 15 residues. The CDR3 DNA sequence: TGTGCCAGCACGACAGGACAGGGGAGTAATTCACCCCTCCACTTT. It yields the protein CASTTGQGSNSPLHF.

The chain's CDR3 is CASSQEYEQFF. The CDR3 DNA sequence: TGTGCCAGCAGCCAGGAATATGAGCAGTTCTTC. The genes are TRBV2 and TRBJ2-1; D remains ambiguous. CDR1 SNHLY and CDR2 FYNNEI come from the germline V gene. The CDR3 extends over 11 amino acids. The V gene lost 6 bases and the J gene lost 8 bases, with 8 bases spanning the gap.

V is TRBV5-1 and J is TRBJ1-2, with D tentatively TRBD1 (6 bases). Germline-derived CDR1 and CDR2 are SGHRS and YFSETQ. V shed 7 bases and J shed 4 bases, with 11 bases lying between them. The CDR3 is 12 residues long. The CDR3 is CASRDNAYGYTF. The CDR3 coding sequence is TGCGCCAGCCGGGACAACGCCTATGGCTACACCTTC. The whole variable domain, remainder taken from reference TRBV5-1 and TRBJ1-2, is KAGVTQTPRYLIKTRGQQVTLSCSPISGHRSVSWYQQTPGQGLQFLFEYFSETQRNKGNFPGRFSGRQFSNSRSEMNVSTLELGDSALYLCASRDNAYGYTFGSGTRLTVV.

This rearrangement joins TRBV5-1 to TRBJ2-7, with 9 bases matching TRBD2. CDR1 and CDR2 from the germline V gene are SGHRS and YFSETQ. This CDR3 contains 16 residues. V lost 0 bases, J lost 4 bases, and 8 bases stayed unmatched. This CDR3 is CASSLAFSGGLYEQYF. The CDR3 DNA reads TGCGCCAGCAGCTTGGCATTTAGCGGGGGCCTTTACGAGCAGTACTTC.

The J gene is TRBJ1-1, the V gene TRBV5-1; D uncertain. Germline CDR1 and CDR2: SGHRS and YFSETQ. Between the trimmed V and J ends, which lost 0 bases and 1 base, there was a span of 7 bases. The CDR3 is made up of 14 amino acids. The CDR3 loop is CASSLASGNTEAFF. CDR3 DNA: TGCGCCAGCAGCTTGGCCTCGGGGAACACTGAAGCTTTCTTT.

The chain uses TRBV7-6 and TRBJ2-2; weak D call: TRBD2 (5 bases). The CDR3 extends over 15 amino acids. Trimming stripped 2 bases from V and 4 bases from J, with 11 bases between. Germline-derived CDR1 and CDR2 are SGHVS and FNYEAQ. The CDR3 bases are TGTGCCAGCAGCTTACGGGATGGATCCACCGGGGAGCTGTTTTTT. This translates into CASSLRDGSTGELFF.

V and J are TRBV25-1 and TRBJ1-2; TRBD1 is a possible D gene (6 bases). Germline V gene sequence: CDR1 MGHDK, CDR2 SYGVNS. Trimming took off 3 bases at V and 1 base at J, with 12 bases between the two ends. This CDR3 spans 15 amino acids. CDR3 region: CASSDFQGLNYGYTF. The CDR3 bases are TGTGCCAGCAGTGATTTTCAGGGGCTTAACTATGGCTACACCTTC.